Listed here are 21 T cell receptor beta chains from one sample, sequenced in a study of blood T cell repertoires in COVID-19. TCRdb's copy holds only in-frame clones and misses some; the assay was immunoSEQ multiplex PCR. The table has roughly 120,000 clones, around 87% seen once. The sequenced material came from peripheral blood. These receptors were obtained from a woman aged 65 to 85 with acute or convalescent COVID-19.

The chain is built from TRBV28 and TRBJ1-2; 9 bases fit TRBD1. This CDR3 has 15 amino acids. From germline, CDR1 is MDHEN and CDR2 SYDVKM. Trimming cost V 7 bases and J 2 bases; bases outside gene matches: 8. The CDR3: CASKKQGALNYGYTF. Written as DNA, the CDR3 is TGTGCCAGCAAAAAACAGGGGGCGCTCAACTATGGCTACACCTTC.

This chain connects TRBV6-5 to TRBJ2-2, with a possible D match to TRBD2 (6 bases). The germline CDR1 and CDR2 sequences are MNHEY and SVGAGI. This CDR3 is built from 15 residues. Trimming cost V 6 bases and J 6 bases, with 17 bases left between them. This CDR3 reads CASSEETSGSGELFF. The CDR3 DNA reads as TGTGCCAGCAGCGAGGAGACTAGTGGGTCCGGGGAGCTGTTTTTT.

This sequence joins TRBV28 and TRBJ2-7; 10 nucleotides align to TRBD2. The CDR3 sequence is 16 residues long. The germline V gene encodes CDR1 MDHEN and CDR2 SYDVKM. V trimming: 4 bases; J trimming: 0 bases; junction bases outside the gene matches: 6. The CDR3 sequence: CASSSVSGGTSYEQYF. The CDR3 DNA reads TGTGCCAGCAGTTCCGTTAGCGGGGGGACCTCCTACGAGCAGTACTTC.

The chain uses TRBV19 and TRBJ2-2, with a weak D call TRBD2 (7 bases). V gave up 6 bases and J gave up 6 bases, with 20 bases separating them. This CDR3 region has 16 residues. Germline CDR1 reads LNHDA; CDR2 reads SQIVND (reference sequence). CDR3 sequence (DNA): TGTGCCAGTAGGAAAAGTTCGGGGGGCGCCCCCGGGGAGCTGTTTTTT. This translates into CASRKSSGGAPGELFF. The whole variable domain, filled in from reference TRBV19 and TRBJ2-2, reads DGGITQSPKYLFRKEGQNVTLSCEQNLNHDAMYWYRQDPGQGLRLIYYSQIVNDFQKGDIAEGYSVSREKKESFPLTVTSAQKNPTAFYLCASRKSSGGAPGELFFGEGSRLTVL.

The V call is TRBV3-1 (or the pseudogene TRBV3-2), the J call TRBJ2-3; D perhaps matches TRBD2 (7 bases). V shed 0 bases and J shed 1 base, with 11 bases lying between them. This CDR3 comprises 16 residues. Germline CDR1 LGHDT, CDR2 YNNKEL (reference sequence). This CDR3 reads CASSQDRGAGTDTQYF. The CDR3, as DNA: TGTGCCAGCAGCCAAGATCGGGGGGCTGGCACAGATACGCAGTATTTT.

V usage is TRBV6-4 and J usage is TRBJ1-1; TRBD1 might be the D (5 bases). This CDR3 spans 14 amino acids. V lost 0 bases, J lost 4 bases, and 9 bases lay in between. CDR1 is MRHNA and CDR2 is SNTAGT in the germline V gene. The CDR3 coding sequence is TGTGCCAGCAGTGACTCAGCAGGGTCCACTGAAGCTTTCTTT. Translation gives CASSDSAGSTEAFF.

The rearrangement uses TRBV7-2 and TRBJ2-1; perhaps TRBD1 as D (7 bases). The germline CDR1 and CDR2 sequences are SGHTA and FQGNSA. The CDR3 loop spans 15 amino acids. V was trimmed by 2 bases and J by 2 bases, leaving 10 bases between them. The CDR3 loop is CASSLQGGPYNEQFF. The CDR3 DNA sequence: TGTGCCAGCAGCTTACAGGGGGGTCCCTACAATGAGCAGTTCTTC.

This sequence joins TRBV6-5 and TRBJ2-5; 7 positions match TRBD2. Germline CDR1 and CDR2: MNHEY and SVGAGI. This CDR3 has 14 amino acids. Unmatched junction bases numbered 3, after V lost 0 bases and J lost 5 bases. Here the CDR3 reads CASSYSWGGETQYF. The CDR3 DNA reads TGTGCCAGCAGTTACTCGTGGGGGGGGGAGACCCAGTACTTC.

This chain links TRBV30 with TRBJ2-2; possible D gene TRBD1, 6 bases. This CDR3 contains 16 residues. CDR1 is GTSNPN, CDR2 SVGIG, per germline (reference sequence). Trimming removed 3 bases at V and 0 bases at J, with 14 bases between. CDR3 region: CAWRGAVFTNTGELFF. The CDR3 DNA reads as TGTGCCTGGAGGGGGGCAGTTTTTACGAACACCGGGGAGCTGTTTTTT. The variable domain in full, with the rest retrieved from reference TRBV30 and TRBJ2-2, is SQTIHQWPATLVQPVGSPLSLECTVEGTSNPNLYWYRQAAGRGLQLLFYSVGIGQISSEVPQNLSASRPQDRQFILSSKKLLLSDSGFYLCAWRGAVFTNTGELFFGEGSRLTVL.

The rearrangement joins TRBV27 to TRBJ1-1; 8 nucleotides align to TRBD1. The CDR3 runs to 15 residues. The germline gives CDR1 MNHEY, CDR2 SMNVEV (reference sequence). V lost 5 bases to trimming and J lost 4 bases; unmatched junction nucleotides: 9. The CDR3 here is CASSPPGQGATEAFF. The CDR3 bases are TGTGCCAGCAGTCCACCGGGGCAGGGGGCCACTGAAGCTTTCTTT.

The V call is TRBV28, the J call TRBJ1-2; 9 bases fit TRBD1. Looked up from germline, CDR1 is MDHEN and CDR2 is SYDVKM. The CDR3 extends over 17 amino acids. V lost 2 bases to trimming and J lost 7 bases; unmatched junction nucleotides: 14. The CDR3 region has the DNA TGTGCCAGCAGTTTAAGTGGACAGGGGATTTTGACCGGTGGCTACACCTTC. This gives the protein CASSLSGQGILTGGYTF.

The gene calls are TRBV7-9 and TRBJ1-2; the D gene is possibly TRBD1 (5 bases). CDR3 length equals 16 residues. V was pared by 3 bases and J by 10 bases, with 24 bases between. CDR1 is SEHNR and CDR2 is FQNEAQ in the germline V gene (reference sequence). The DNA of the CDR3 is TGTGCCAGCAGCTTGAATGGGGGGGTAGAGAGCGAGGCCTACACCTTC. This sequence encodes CASSLNGGVESEAYTF.

This chain links TRBV14 with TRBJ1-1; 7 nucleotides align to TRBD1. CDR3 length: 13 amino acids. CDR1 and CDR2 (germline): SGHDN, FVKESK. Germline trimming cut 4 bases from V and 1 base from J; bases unmatched to any gene: 0. For the CDR3, the DNA is TGTGCCAGCAGCCGGACAGGGAACACTGAAGCTTTCTTT. Translating it yields CASSRTGNTEAFF.

As concerns this clone: An end of the junction does not agree with germline; a read error may underlie this. The V call is TRBV27, the J call TRBJ2-7; D may be TRBD2 (6 bases). The CDR3 contains 14 residues. Germline CDR1 MNHEY, CDR2 SMNVEV (reference sequence). The CDR3 reads CASSFSSGGYEQHF. The DNA of the CDR3 is TGTGCCAGCAGTTTCAGTAGCGGAGGCTACGAGCAGCACTTC.

The rearrangement joins TRBV5-5 to TRBJ1-1; D gene uncertain. CDR3 length: 13 residues. Trimming removed 1 base at V and 3 bases at J, with 7 bases between. Germline V gives CDR1 SGHKS, CDR2 YYEKEE (reference sequence). The CDR3 sequence is CASSLYSYTEAFF. The CDR3 DNA is TGTGCCAGCAGCTTGTACAGTTACACTGAAGCTTTCTTT.

The J gene is TRBJ1-3, the V gene TRBV11-2; D is ambiguous. The germline CDR1 and CDR2 sequences are SGHAT and FQNNGV. This CDR3 is 16 amino acids long. V lost 5 bases and J 2 bases, leaving 16 bases between the germline ends. The CDR3 protein is CASSPNLRSAGNTIYF. The CDR3 DNA reads as TGTGCCAGCAGCCCCAATCTTCGGTCCGCTGGAAACACCATATATTTT.

The CDR3 sequence: CASSAGLAPNEQFF. Here the CDR3 DNA reads TGCGCCAGCAGTGCCGGACTAGCCCCCAATGAGCAGTTCTTC. This rearrangement joins TRBV10-1 to TRBJ2-1, with TRBD2 matching over 8 bases. Germline V gene data show CDR1 as WNHNN and CDR2 as SYGVQD (reference sequence). CDR3 length: 14 residues. V lost 4 bases and J lost 6; bases outside the gene matches: 5.

As concerns this clone: The same CDR3 is also encoded by other DNA sequences in this sample. The chain links TRBV6-5 to TRBJ1-5, with D uncertain. The CDR3 is made up of 16 amino acids. The V gene lost 0 bases and the J gene lost 2 bases, with 11 bases spanning the gap. Looked up from germline, CDR1 is MNHEY and CDR2 is SVGAGI. As DNA, the CDR3 is TGTGCCAGCAGTTACTCAGCCGCGGTAGGCAATCAGCCCCAGCATTTT. It codes for CASSYSAAVGNQPQHF.

The gene calls are TRBV19 and TRBJ2-7, with 7 bases that match TRBD1. The germline V gene encodes CDR1 LNHDA and CDR2 SQIVND (reference sequence). With 1 base clipped from V and 4 bases from J, the junction kept 4 bases outside the gene matches. CDR3 length equals 14 residues. The CDR3 sequence is CASSIAQGTYEQYF. The CDR3 region has the DNA TGTGCCAGTAGTATAGCACAGGGGACGTACGAGCAGTACTTC.

This chain joins TRBV5-1 and TRBJ2-1; TRBD2 aligns across 7 bases. V shed 4 bases, J shed 2 bases, and the junction held 9 bases outside the gene matches. In germline, CDR1 is SGHRS, CDR2 YFSETQ. CDR3 length: 16 amino acids. The CDR3 DNA reads as TGCGCCAGCAGCGCCCTTGGGGGGGAAGCCTACAATGAGCAGTTCTTC. Its protein is CASSALGGEAYNEQFF.

The chain uses TRBV6-5 and TRBJ1-5, with D tentatively TRBD1 (5 bases). The CDR3 consists of 14 residues. The germline CDR1 and CDR2 sequences are MNHEY and SVGAGI. Trimming cost V 9 bases and J 6 bases, with 18 bases left between them. CDR3 nucleotide sequence: TGTGCCAGTTCACCCCAGGGAGGTTTTCAGCCCCAGCATTTT. Translating it yields CASSPQGGFQPQHF.